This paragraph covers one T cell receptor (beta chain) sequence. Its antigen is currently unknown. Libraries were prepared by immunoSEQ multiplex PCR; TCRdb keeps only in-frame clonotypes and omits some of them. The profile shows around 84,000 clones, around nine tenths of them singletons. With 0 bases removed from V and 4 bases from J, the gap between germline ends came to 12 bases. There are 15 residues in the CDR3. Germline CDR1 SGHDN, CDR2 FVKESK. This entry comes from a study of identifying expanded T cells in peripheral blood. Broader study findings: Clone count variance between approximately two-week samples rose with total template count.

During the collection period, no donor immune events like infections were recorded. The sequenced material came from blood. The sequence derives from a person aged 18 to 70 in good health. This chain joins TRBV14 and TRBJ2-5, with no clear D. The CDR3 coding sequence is TGTGCCAGCAGCCAAGATTTTACATTCACAGAGACCCAGTACTTC. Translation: CASSQDFTFTETQYF.